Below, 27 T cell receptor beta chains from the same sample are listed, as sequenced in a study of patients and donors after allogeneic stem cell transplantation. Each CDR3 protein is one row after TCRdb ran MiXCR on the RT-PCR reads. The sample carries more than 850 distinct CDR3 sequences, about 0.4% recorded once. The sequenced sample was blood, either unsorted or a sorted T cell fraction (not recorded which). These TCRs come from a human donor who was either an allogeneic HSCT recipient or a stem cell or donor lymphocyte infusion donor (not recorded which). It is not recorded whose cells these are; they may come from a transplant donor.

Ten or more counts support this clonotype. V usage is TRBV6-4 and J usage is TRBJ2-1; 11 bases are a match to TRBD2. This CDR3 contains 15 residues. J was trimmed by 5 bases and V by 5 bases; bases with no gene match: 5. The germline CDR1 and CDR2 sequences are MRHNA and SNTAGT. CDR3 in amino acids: CASSPGTSGNNEQFF. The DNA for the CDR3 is TGTGCCAGCAGTCCCGGGACTAGCGGCAACAATGAGCAGTTCTTC.

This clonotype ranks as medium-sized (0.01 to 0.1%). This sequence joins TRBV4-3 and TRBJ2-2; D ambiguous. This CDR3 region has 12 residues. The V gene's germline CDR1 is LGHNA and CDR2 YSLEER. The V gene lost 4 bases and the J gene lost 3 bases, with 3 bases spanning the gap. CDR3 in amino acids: CASSPDTGELFF. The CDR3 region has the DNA TGCGCCAGCAGCCCAGACACCGGGGAGCTGTTTTTT.

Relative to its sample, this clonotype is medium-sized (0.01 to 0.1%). The DNA for the CDR3 is TGTGCCACCAGTTTAACCGGGACAGGACGGGGAGATACGCAGTATTTT. It specifies CATSLTGTGRGDTQYF. This sequence joins TRBV24-1 and TRBJ2-3; 8 bases match TRBD1. V dropped 6 bases and J dropped 5; count of bases not matched to a gene: 12. The CDR3 has 16 residues. Germline CDR1 is KGHDR and CDR2 is SFDVKD.

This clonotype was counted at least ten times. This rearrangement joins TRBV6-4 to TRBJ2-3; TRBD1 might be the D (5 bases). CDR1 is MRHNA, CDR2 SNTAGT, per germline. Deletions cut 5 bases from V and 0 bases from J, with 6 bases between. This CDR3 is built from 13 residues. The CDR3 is CASSRGSTDTQYF. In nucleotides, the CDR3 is TGTGCCAGCAGTAGGGGAAGCACAGATACGCAGTATTTT.

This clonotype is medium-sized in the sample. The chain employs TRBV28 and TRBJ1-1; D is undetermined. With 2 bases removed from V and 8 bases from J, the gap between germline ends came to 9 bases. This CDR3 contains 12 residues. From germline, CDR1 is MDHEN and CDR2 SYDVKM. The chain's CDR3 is CASSLKAYEAFF. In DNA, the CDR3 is TGTGCCAGCAGTTTAAAAGCCTACGAAGCTTTCTTT.

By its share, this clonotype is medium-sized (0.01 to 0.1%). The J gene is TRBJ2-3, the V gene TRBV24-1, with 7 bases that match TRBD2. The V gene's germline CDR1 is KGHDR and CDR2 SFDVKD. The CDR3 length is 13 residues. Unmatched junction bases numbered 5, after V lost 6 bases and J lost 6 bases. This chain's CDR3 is CATSREGRDTQYF. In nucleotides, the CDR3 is TGTGCCACCAGTAGGGAGGGCCGGGATACGCAGTATTTT.

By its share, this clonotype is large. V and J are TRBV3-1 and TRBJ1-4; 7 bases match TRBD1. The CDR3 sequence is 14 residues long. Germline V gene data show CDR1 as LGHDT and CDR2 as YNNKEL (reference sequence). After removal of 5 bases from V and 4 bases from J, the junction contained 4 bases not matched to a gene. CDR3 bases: TGTGCCAGCAGCTCGACAGGGTTTAATGAAAAACTGTTTTTT. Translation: CASSSTGFNEKLFF.

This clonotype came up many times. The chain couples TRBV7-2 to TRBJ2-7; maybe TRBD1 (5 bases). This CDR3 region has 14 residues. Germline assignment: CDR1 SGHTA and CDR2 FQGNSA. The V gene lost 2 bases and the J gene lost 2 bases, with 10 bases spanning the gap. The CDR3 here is CASSLSGMAYEQYF. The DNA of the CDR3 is TGTGCCAGCAGCTTATCAGGGATGGCCTACGAGCAGTACTTC.

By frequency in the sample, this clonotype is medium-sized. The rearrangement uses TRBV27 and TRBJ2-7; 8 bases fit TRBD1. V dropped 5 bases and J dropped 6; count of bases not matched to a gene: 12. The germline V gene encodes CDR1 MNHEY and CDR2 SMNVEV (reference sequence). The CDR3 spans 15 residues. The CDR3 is CASSPIPDRAGEQYF. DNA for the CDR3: TGTGCCAGCAGTCCAATCCCGGACAGGGCGGGCGAGCAGTACTTC.

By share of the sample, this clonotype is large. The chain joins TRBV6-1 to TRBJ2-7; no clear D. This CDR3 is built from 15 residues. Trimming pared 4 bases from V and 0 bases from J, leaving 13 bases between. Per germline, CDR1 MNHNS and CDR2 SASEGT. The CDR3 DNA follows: TGTGCCAGCAGTGGGGCTGCAGGAAGCTCCTACGAGCAGTACTTC. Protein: CASSGAAGSSYEQYF.

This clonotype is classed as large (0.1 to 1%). This chain's CDR3 is CASSSRERLNTGELFF. The CDR3 DNA follows: TGTGCCAGCAGTTCCCGGGAGAGATTGAACACCGGGGAGCTGTTTTTT. The rearrangement joins TRBV6-2 or TRBV6-3 to TRBJ2-2; a possible D gene is TRBD2 (6 bases). This CDR3 is 16 amino acids long. V lost 4 bases, J lost 1 base, and 13 bases lay in between. The germline CDR1 and CDR2 sequences are MNHEY and SVGEGT.

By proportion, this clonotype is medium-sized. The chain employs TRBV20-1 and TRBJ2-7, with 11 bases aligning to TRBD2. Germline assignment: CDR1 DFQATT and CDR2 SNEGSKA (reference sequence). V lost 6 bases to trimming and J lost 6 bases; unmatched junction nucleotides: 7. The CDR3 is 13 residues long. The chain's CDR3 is CSAETTSGGEQYF. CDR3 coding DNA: TGCAGTGCCGAGACCACTAGCGGGGGCGAGCAGTACTTC.

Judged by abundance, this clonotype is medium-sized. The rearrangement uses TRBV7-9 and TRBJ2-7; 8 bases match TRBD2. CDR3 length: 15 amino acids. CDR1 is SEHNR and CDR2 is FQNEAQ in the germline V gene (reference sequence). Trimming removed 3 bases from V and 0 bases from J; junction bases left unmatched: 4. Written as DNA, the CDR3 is TGTGCCAGCAGCTTTCTAGCGGGCTCCTCCTACGAGCAGTACTTC. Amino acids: CASSFLAGSSYEQYF.

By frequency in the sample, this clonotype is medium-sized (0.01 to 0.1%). CDR3 DNA: TGCGCCAGCAGCGTCGACAGGGCCTCCTACGAGCAGTACTTC. It specifies CASSVDRASYEQYF. This sequence joins TRBV5-1 and TRBJ2-7, with 7 bases identical to TRBD1. The V and J ends lost 4 bases and 0 bases, in that order; junction bases with no gene match: 4. The CDR3 runs to 14 residues. In germline, CDR1 is SGHRS, CDR2 YFSETQ. The whole variable domain, filled in from reference TRBV5-1 and TRBJ2-7, reads KAGVTQTPRYLIKTRGQQVTLSCSPISGHRSVSWYQQTPGQGLQFLFEYFSETQRNKGNFPGRFSGRQFSNSRSEMNVSTLELGDSALYLCASSVDRASYEQYFGPGTRLTVT.

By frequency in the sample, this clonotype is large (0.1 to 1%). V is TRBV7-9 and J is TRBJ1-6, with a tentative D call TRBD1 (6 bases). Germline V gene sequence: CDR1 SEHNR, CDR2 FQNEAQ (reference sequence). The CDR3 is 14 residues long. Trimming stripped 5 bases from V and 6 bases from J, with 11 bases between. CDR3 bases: TGTGCCAGCAGCCAAACAGGGTTTAATTCACCCCTCCACTTT. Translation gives CASSQTGFNSPLHF.

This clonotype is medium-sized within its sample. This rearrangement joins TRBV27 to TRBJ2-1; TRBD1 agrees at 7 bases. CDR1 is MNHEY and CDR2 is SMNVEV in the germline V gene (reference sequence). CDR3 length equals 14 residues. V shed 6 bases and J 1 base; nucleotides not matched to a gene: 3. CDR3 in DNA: TGTGCCAGCAGCGGGGACAGTTCCTACAATGAGCAGTTCTTC. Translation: CASSGDSSYNEQFF.

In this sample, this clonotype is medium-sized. The CDR3 reads CASSYSVEGNTEAFF. In DNA form, the CDR3 reads TGTGCCAGCAGTTACTCGGTCGAGGGGAACACTGAAGCTTTCTTT. J is TRBJ1-1 and V is TRBV6-2 or TRBV6-3, with no clear D. V gave up 0 bases and J gave up 1 base, with 9 bases separating them. Germline CDR1 MNHEY, CDR2 SVGEGT. The CDR3 has 15 residues.

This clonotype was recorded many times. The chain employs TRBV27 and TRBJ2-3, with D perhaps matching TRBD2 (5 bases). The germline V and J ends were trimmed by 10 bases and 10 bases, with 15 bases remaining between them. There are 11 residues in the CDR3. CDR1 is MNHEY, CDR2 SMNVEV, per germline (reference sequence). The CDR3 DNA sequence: TGTGCCACAGCCCTCCTCGGGGCGCAGTATTTT. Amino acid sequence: CATALLGAQYF.

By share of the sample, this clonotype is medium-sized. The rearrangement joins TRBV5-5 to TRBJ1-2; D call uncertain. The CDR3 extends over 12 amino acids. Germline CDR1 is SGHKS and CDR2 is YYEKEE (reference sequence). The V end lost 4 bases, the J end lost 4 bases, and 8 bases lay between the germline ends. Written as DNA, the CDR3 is TGTGCCAGCAGCCCGGACTCCTATGGCTACACCTTC. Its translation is CASSPDSYGYTF.

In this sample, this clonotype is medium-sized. In nucleotides, the CDR3 is TGTGCCAGCAGCTCCAAAGGATTTGTAGGAGAGACCCAGTACTTC. Amino acid sequence: CASSSKGFVGETQYF. This chain links TRBV7-3 with TRBJ2-5, with D unclear. Germline CDR1 reads SGHTA; CDR2 reads FQGTGA. CDR3 length: 15 amino acids. V shed 4 bases and J shed 4 bases, with 16 bases lying between them.

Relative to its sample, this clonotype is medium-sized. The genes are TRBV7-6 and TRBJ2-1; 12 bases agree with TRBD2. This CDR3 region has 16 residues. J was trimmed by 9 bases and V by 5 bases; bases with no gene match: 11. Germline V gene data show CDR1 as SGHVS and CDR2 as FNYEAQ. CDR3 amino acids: CASSPPSGRGFGEQFF. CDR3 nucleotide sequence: TGTGCCAGCAGCCCCCCTAGCGGGAGGGGTTTCGGTGAGCAGTTCTTC.

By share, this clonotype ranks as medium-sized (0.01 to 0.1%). Here the CDR3 DNA reads TGTGCCAGCAGTCCCGGAGGCACTGAAGCTTTCTTT. Protein: CASSPGGTEAFF. V gene TRBV27 combines with J gene TRBJ1-1; D call uncertain. The CDR3 consists of 12 residues. V was clipped by 5 bases and J by 4 bases, with 8 bases between them. Germline CDR1 and CDR2: MNHEY and SMNVEV (reference sequence).

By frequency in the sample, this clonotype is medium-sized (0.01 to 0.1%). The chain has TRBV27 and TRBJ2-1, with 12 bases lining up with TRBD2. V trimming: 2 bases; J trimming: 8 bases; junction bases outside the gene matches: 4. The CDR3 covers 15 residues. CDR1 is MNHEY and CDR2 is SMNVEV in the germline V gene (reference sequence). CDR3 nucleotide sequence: TGTGCCAGCAGTTTAGGGACTAGCGGGCGGGATGAGCAGTTCTTC. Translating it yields CASSLGTSGRDEQFF.

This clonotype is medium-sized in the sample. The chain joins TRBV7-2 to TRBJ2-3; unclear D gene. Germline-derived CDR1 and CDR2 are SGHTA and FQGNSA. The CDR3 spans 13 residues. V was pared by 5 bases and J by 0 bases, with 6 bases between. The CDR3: CASSPPSTDTQYF. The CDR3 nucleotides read TGTGCCAGCAGCCCCCCTAGCACAGATACGCAGTATTTT. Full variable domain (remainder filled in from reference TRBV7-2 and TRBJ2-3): GAGVSQSPSNKVTEKGKDVELRCDPISGHTALYWYRQSLGQGLEFLIYFQGNSAPDKSGLPSDRFSAERTGGSVSTLTIQRTQQEDSAVYLCASSPPSTDTQYFGPGTRLTVL.

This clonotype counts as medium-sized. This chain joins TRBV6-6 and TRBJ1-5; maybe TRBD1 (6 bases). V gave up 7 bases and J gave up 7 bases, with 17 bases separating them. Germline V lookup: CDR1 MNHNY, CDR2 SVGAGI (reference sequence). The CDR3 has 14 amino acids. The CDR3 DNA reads TGTGCCAGCACCCCAGGGGATGTGGTCCAGCCCCAGCATTTT. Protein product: CASTPGDVVQPQHF.

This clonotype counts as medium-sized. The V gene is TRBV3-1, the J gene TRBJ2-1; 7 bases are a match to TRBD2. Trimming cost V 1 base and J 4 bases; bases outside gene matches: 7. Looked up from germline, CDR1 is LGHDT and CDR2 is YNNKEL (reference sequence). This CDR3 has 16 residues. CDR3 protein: CASSQGLAELYNEQFF. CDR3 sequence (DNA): TGTGCCAGCAGCCAAGGGCTAGCGGAGCTGTACAATGAGCAGTTCTTC.

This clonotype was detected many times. CDR3 DNA sequence: TGTGCCAGCGGTCTAGAGGAGGGAGGGCCCGAGAATGAGCAGTTCTTC. As protein: CASGLEEGGPENEQFF. The rearrangement joins TRBV28 to TRBJ2-1, with 7 bases aligning to TRBD2. CDR1 and CDR2 (germline): MDHEN, SYDVKM. The V segment lost 8 bases and the J segment 7 bases; nucleotides outside the gene matches: 17. The CDR3 covers 16 residues. Together with reference TRBV28 and TRBJ2-1, the CDR3 gives the full variable domain: DVKVTQSSRYLVKRTGEKVFLECVQDMDHENMFWYRQDPGLGLRLIYFSYDVKMKEKGDIPEGYSVSREKKERFSLILESASTNQTSMYLCASGLEEGGPENEQFFGPGTRLTVL.